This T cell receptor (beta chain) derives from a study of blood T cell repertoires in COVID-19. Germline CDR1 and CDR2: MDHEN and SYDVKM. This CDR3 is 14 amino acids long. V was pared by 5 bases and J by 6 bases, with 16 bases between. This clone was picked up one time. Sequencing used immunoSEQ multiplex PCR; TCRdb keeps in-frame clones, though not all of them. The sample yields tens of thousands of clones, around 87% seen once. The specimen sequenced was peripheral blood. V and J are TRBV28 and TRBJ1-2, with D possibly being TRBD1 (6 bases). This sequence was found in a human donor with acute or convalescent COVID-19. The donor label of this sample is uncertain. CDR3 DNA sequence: TGTGCCAGCAGTGTCACAGGGCCGGTTGATGGCTACACCTTC. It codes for CASSVTGPVDGYTF.